The 12 T cell receptor beta chains reported below all come from one sample, sequenced in a study of OX40 agonist ivuxolimab in advanced cancers. Produced via immunoSEQ multiplex PCR; TCRdb's table is partial and in-frame only. The sample has tens of thousands of clones; about 82% are singletons. The sequencing used CD4+ or CD8+ T cells sorted from blood, collected in a trial of the OX40 agonist ivuxolimab. Every receptor here comes from an adult with an advanced solid tumor such as melanoma, head and neck, liver or kidney cancer.

The V call is TRBV6-6, the J call TRBJ2-1; possible D gene TRBD2, 5 bases. CDR3 size: 14 residues. With 4 bases removed from V and 1 base from J, the gap between germline ends came to 8 bases. Germline V CDR1 and CDR2: MNHNY, SVGAGI (reference sequence). DNA of the CDR3: TGTGCCAGCAGTTTCTCGGGGTCCTACAATGAGCAGTTCTTC. Protein product: CASSFSGSYNEQFF.

The rearrangement uses TRBV12-5 and TRBJ2-1; D may be TRBD2 (6 bases). V lost 7 bases and J lost 7, with 17 bases in between. Looked up from germline, CDR1 is LGHNT and CDR2 is FRNRAP. This CDR3 is built from 14 residues. The CDR3 nucleotides read TGTGCTAGTGCTGGGGTTGGGGGGAGGAATGAGCAGTTCTTC. Translation: CASAGVGGRNEQFF.

The gene calls are TRBV11-2 and TRBJ1-1, with D hard to call. Germline lookup yields CDR1 SGHAT and CDR2 FQNNGV. CDR3 size: 13 residues. V dropped 0 bases and J dropped 2 bases, with 4 bases sitting between them. The chain's CDR3 is CASSLDVNTEAFF. CDR3 nucleotides: TGTGCCAGCAGCTTAGACGTCAACACTGAAGCTTTCTTT.

This clone has only one observation. This chain connects TRBV19 to TRBJ1-4; D remains ambiguous. Trimming stripped 4 bases from V and 0 bases from J, with 15 bases between. In germline, CDR1 is LNHDA, CDR2 SQIVND (reference sequence). This CDR3 contains 17 residues. The CDR3 protein is CASSKGQILPTNEKLFF. The CDR3 DNA follows: TGTGCCAGTAGTAAGGGCCAGATCCTTCCAACTAATGAAAAACTGTTTTTT. Using reference TRBV19 and TRBJ1-4 for the parts outside the CDR3, the full variable domain is DGGITQSPKYLFRKEGQNVTLSCEQNLNHDAMYWYRQDPGQGLRLIYYSQIVNDFQKGDIAEGYSVSREKKESFPLTVTSAQKNPTAFYLCASSKGQILPTNEKLFFGSGTQLSVL.

This clone was recorded once. CDR3 region: CAWGLVGKGEGNTIYF. DNA of the CDR3: TGTGCCTGGGGGCTTGTGGGCAAGGGGGAAGGAAACACCATATATTTT. The chain uses TRBV30 and TRBJ1-3, with D maybe TRBD1 (6 bases). From germline, CDR1 is GTSNPN and CDR2 SVGIG (reference sequence). Trimming took 5 bases from V and 4 from J, leaving 21 bases between them. The CDR3 runs 16 residues.

V is TRBV18 and J is TRBJ2-1; 14 bases map to TRBD2. Germline values: CDR1 KGHSH, CDR2 LQKENI. Trimming removed 4 bases from V and 8 bases from J; junction bases left unmatched: 10. This CDR3 has 17 amino acids. Here the CDR3 reads CASSLRLAGGPGDEQFF. The CDR3 DNA follows: TGTGCCAGCTCACTCCGACTAGCGGGGGGGCCTGGGGATGAGCAGTTCTTC.

The chain is built from TRBV7-2 and TRBJ1-1; 7 nucleotides line up with TRBD1. Germline V gene sequence: CDR1 SGHTA, CDR2 FQGNSA. There are 14 residues in the CDR3. The V gene end was trimmed by 9 bases and the J gene end by 2 bases; junction bases not matched to a gene: 9. CDR3 sequence reads: CASEKGQLNTEAFF. CDR3 nucleotide sequence: TGTGCCAGTGAAAAGGGACAGCTTAACACTGAAGCTTTCTTT.

The chain recombines TRBV20-1 with TRBJ2-1; D not certain. CDR3 length equals 10 residues. Germline V gene sequence: CDR1 DFQATT, CDR2 SNEGSKA (reference sequence). Trimming cost V 5 bases and J 6 bases, with 5 bases left between them. This chain's CDR3 is CSASPNEQFF. The CDR3 DNA sequence: TGCAGTGCTTCCCCCAATGAGCAGTTCTTC.

V usage is TRBV4-1 and J usage is TRBJ2-3, with D perhaps assigned TRBD1 or TRBD2 (5 bases each). This CDR3 has 14 amino acids. Germline V gives CDR1 MGHRA, CDR2 YSYEKL. V was shortened by 10 bases and J by 3 bases, with 17 bases between the two germline ends. The CDR3 DNA sequence: TGCGCCACCTCGTTAGGGACCGGTACAGATACGCAGTATTTT. Translation gives CATSLGTGTDTQYF.

The rearrangement joins TRBV18 to TRBJ2-3; D might be TRBD1 (6 bases). Per the germline V gene, CDR1 is KGHSH and CDR2 is LQKENI. V gave up 2 bases and J gave up 1 base, with 10 bases separating them. The CDR3 runs to 15 residues. The CDR3: CASSPMGQRTDTQYF. DNA for the CDR3: TGTGCCAGCTCACCAATGGGACAACGCACAGATACGCAGTATTTT.

V gene TRBV25-1 combines with J gene TRBJ2-5, with D tentatively TRBD2 (7 bases). V was trimmed by 6 bases and J by 4 bases, leaving 18 bases between them. The CDR3 spans 15 residues. Germline CDR1 and CDR2: MGHDK and SYGVNS. The CDR3 spells CASSPPGRGLETQYF. CDR3 DNA sequence: TGTGCCAGCAGCCCCCCAGGGCGGGGGCTAGAGACCCAGTACTTC.

The J gene is TRBJ2-5, the V gene TRBV10-2; D gene unclear. V was cut by 0 bases and J by 5 bases, with 10 bases left in between. CDR3 length equals 14 residues. Per the germline V gene, CDR1 is WSHSY and CDR2 is SAAADI. This CDR3 is CASSESDPRETQYF. DNA for the CDR3: TGCGCCAGCAGTGAGTCAGACCCTCGGGAGACCCAGTACTTC.